This TCR beta chain was obtained from a study of Graves' ophthalmopathy and Graves' hyperthyroidism. Regarding the study as a whole: A classifier, a 13-signature model, separated ophthalmopathy from stable hyperthyroidism with roughly 86% sensitivity and 75% to 82% specificity.

CDR3 length: 15 residues. V shed 3 bases and J shed 7 bases, with 13 bases lying between them. The sequenced template was RNA, covering the TCR beta CDR3 region. The authors performed first-round RT-PCR with HTBI primers and then a second-round multiplex PCR. Each CDR3 protein gets one entry after TCRdb re-called the multiplex PCR reads with MiXCR. The table lists over a million distinct CDR3 sequences, less than 45% of them singletons. With regard to this clonotype: The antigen is undetermined.

The specimen was peripheral blood or thyroid tissue (not recorded which). This sequence was found in an adult man with Graves' hyperthyroidism. The chain carries TRBV12-3 or TRBV12-4 and TRBJ1-6; no reliable D call. CDR3: CASSFMGMGNSPLHF. In nucleotides, the CDR3 is TGTGCCAGCAGTTTCATGGGGATGGGGAATTCACCCCTCCACTTT.